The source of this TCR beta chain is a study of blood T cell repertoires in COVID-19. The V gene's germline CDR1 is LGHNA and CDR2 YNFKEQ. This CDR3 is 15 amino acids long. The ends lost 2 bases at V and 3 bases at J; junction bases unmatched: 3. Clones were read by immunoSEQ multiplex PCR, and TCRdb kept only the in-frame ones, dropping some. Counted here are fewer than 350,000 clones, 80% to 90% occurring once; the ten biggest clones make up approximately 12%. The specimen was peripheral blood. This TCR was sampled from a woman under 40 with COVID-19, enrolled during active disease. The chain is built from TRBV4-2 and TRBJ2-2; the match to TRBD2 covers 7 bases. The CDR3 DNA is TGTGCCAGCAGCCAACAAAGCGGGGACACCGGGGAGCTGTTTTTT. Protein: CASSQQSGDTGELFF.